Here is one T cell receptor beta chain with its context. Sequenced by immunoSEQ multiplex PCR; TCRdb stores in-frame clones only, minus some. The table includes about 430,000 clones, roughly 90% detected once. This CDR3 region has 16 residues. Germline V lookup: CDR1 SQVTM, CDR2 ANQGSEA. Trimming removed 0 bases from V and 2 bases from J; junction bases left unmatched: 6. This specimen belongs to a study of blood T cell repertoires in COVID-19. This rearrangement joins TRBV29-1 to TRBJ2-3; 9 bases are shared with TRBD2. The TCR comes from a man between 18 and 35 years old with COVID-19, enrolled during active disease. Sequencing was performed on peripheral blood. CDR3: CSVEDPAGGYTDTQYF. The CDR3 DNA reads TGCAGCGTTGAAGACCCGGCGGGGGGGTACACAGATACGCAGTATTTT.